These 7 T cell receptor beta chains share one sample of origin, sequenced in a study of beta chain features in type 1 diabetes. Every isolated RNA sample was fully reverse transcribed, so sequencing captured expressed TCRB transcripts. Assay used: immunoSEQ multiplex PCR; TCRdb lists only in-frame clones, some missing. The repertoire consists of 900,000 or so clones, with roughly 16% occurring once and the leading ten covering about 0.025%. What was sequenced was naive CD4+ T cells from blood. These TCRs come from a young woman in good health.

The rearrangement links TRBV4-1 to TRBJ2-5; 10 nucleotides agree with TRBD2. In germline, CDR1 is MGHRA, CDR2 YSYEKL. The CDR3 has 15 residues. After removal of 2 bases from V and 3 bases from J, the junction contained 3 bases not matched to a gene. In DNA form, the CDR3 reads TGCGCCAGCAGCCAATTAGGACTAGCGGAAGAGACCCAGTACTTC. Encoded protein: CASSQLGLAEETQYF.

This clone was seen a handful of times. The chain uses TRBV11-2 and TRBJ1-2; D call uncertain. Between the trimmed V and J ends, which lost 1 base and 4 bases, there was a span of 10 bases. This CDR3 spans 14 amino acids. Germline CDR1 SGHAT, CDR2 FQNNGV. CDR3 DNA sequence: TGTGCCAGCAGCTTAGGGGGAGCGCGCTATGGCTACACCTTC. This sequence encodes CASSLGGARYGYTF. The variable domain in full, completed from reference TRBV11-2 and TRBJ1-2, reads EAGVAQSPRYKIIEKRQSVAFWCNPISGHATLYWYQQILGQGPKLLIQFQNNGVVDDSQLPKDRFSAERLKGVDSTLKIQPAKLEDSAVYLCASSLGGARYGYTFGSGTRLTVV.

This sequence joins TRBV19 and TRBJ2-1; D not certain. Germline V gene lookup returns CDR1 LNHDA and CDR2 SQIVND (reference sequence). The CDR3 is 14 residues long. Trimming cost V 5 bases and J 8 bases, with 16 bases left between them. The CDR3 spells CASSGSLGRDEQFF. In DNA form, the CDR3 reads TGTGCCAGTAGTGGATCACTCGGCCGAGATGAGCAGTTCTTC.

This clone was seen only a few times. The chain combines TRBV7-9 with TRBJ2-2, with D hard to call. Germline CDR1 SEHNR, CDR2 FQNEAQ (reference sequence). The CDR3 runs 12 residues. V lost 1 base and J lost 7, with 4 bases in between. The CDR3 protein is CASSLEVGELFF. As DNA, the CDR3 is TGTGCCAGCAGCTTAGAGGTCGGGGAGCTGTTTTTT.

This clone was observed a handful of times. The chain couples TRBV19 to TRBJ1-5; TRBD1 might be the D (5 bases). Germline loops: CDR1 LNHDA, CDR2 SQIVND (reference sequence). The V end was cut by 6 bases, the J end by 0 bases, with 15 bases between. The CDR3 contains 16 residues. The CDR3 spells CASRRGTIHSNQPQHF. CDR3 in DNA: TGTGCCAGTAGGCGAGGGACTATCCATAGCAATCAGCCCCAGCATTTT.

This clone was detected a few times. The V and J genes are TRBV28 and TRBJ2-7, with D tentatively TRBD1 or TRBD2 (5 bases each). This CDR3 contains 14 residues. CDR1 and CDR2 (germline): MDHEN, SYDVKM. V was shortened by 6 bases and J by 2 bases, with 14 bases between the two germline ends. In DNA form, the CDR3 reads TGTGCCAGCAGACCGGGGACGGCACCCTACGAGCAGTACTTC. Protein: CASRPGTAPYEQYF.

This clone has just a few counts. The chain links TRBV4-2 to TRBJ2-7; D is ambiguous. Trimming took 0 bases from V and 4 from J, leaving 10 bases between them. Germline CDR1 is LGHNA and CDR2 is YNFKEQ. CDR3 length: 14 amino acids. This CDR3 reads CASSQELRGYEQYF. In DNA, the CDR3 is TGTGCCAGCAGCCAAGAACTTCGCGGTTACGAGCAGTACTTC.